This T cell receptor (beta chain) was profiled in a study of brain T cells in children with intractable seizures. Indicated time point: blood from clinic visit 5 months post-surgery; TSC patient then seizure free. The assay was immunoSEQ multiplex PCR, and TCRdb's table has in-frame clones only and misses some. In the table there are about 350,000 clones, roughly 92% of which are singletons. With V trimmed by 3 bases and J by 7 bases, 9 bases remained unmatched. The CDR3 covers 15 residues. The V gene's germline CDR1 is SGDLS and CDR2 YYNGEE. This chain joins TRBV9 and TRBJ1-5; 8 bases match TRBD1. Sequencing was performed on peripheral blood, taken more than 4 months after surgery. This TCR came from a boy under three years old with tuberous sclerosis and intractable seizures. The CDR3 coding sequence is TGTGCCAGCAGCGCCAATGGACAGGGCATCCAGCCCCAGCATTTT. This translates into CASSANGQGIQPQHF.